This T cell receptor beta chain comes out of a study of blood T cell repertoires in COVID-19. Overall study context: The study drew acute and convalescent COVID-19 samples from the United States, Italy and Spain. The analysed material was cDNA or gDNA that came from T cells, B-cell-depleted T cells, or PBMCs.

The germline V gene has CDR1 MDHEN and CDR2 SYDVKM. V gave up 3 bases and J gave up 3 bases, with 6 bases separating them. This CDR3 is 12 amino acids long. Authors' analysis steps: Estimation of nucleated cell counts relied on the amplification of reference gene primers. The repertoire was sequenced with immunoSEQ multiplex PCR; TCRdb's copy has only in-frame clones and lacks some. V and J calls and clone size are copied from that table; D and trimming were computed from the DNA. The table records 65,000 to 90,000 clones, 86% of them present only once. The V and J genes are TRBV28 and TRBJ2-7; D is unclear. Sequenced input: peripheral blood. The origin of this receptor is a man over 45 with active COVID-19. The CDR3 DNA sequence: TGTGCCAGCAGTTTTCAGAACTACGAGCAGTACTTC. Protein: CASSFQNYEQYF.